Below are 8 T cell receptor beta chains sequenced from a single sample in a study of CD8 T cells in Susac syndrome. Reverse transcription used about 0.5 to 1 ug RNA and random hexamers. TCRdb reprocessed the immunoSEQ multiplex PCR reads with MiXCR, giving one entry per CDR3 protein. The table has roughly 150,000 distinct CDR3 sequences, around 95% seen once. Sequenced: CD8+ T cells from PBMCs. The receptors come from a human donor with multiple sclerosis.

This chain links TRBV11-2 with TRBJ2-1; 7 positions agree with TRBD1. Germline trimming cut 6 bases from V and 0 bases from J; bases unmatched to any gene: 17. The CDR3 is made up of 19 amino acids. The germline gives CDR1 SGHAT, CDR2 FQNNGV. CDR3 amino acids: CASSFLTRQGMGSYNEQFF. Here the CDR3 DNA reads TGTGCCAGCAGTTTCTTGACCCGACAGGGAATGGGCTCCTACAATGAGCAGTTCTTC.

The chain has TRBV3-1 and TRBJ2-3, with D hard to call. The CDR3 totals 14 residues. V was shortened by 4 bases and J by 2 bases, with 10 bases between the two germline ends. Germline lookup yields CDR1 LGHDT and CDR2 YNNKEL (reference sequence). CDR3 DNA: TGTGCCAGCAGCCGGGCAGCGAACACAGATACGCAGTATTTT. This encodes CASSRAANTDTQYF.

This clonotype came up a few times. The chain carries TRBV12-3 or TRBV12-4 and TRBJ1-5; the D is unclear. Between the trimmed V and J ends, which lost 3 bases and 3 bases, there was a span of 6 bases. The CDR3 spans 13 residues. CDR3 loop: CASSFGSNQPQHF. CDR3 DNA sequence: TGTGCCAGCAGTTTTGGGTCCAATCAGCCCCAGCATTTT.

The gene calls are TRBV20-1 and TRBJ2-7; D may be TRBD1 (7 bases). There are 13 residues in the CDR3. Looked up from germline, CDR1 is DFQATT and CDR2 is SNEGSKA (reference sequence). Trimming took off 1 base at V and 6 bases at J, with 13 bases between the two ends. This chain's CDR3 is CSARGAGGPEQYV. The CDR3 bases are TGCAGTGCTAGAGGGGCAGGGGGGCCCGAGCAGTACGTC.

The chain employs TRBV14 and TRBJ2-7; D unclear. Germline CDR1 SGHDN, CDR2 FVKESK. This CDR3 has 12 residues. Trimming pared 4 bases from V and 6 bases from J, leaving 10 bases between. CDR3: CASSRITGEQYF. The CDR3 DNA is TGTGCCAGCAGCCGGATTACGGGCGAGCAGTACTTC.

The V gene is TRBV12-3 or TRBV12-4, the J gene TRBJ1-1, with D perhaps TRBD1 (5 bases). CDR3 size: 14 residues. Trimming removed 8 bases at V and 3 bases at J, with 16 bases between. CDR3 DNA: TGTGCCAGCTGCCCTGGGGACTTGTACACTGAAGCTTTCTTT. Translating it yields CASCPGDLYTEAFF.

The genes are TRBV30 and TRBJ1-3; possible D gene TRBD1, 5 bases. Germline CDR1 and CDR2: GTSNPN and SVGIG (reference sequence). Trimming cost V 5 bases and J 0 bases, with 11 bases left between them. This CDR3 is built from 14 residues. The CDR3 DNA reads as TGTGCCTGGGGTCAGGGTCCCTCTGGAAACACCATATATTTT. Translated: CAWGQGPSGNTIYF.

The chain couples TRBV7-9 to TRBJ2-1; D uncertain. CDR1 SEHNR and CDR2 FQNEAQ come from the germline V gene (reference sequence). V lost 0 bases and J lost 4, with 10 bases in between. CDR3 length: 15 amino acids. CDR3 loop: CASSLAQGRYNEQFF. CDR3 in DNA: TGTGCCAGCAGCTTAGCCCAAGGACGATACAATGAGCAGTTCTTC.